This entry lists 5 T cell receptor beta chains sequenced from one sample in a study of beta chain features in type 1 diabetes. Study conclusions and caveats: Researchers report that Type 1 diabetes patients had moderately but significantly shorter TCRB CDR3s across all four CD4+ subsets.

Sequencing targeted expressed TCRB transcripts, as all isolated RNA had been reverse transcribed. The table came from immunoSEQ multiplex PCR; TCRdb's copy has only in-frame clones and leaves some out. The sample carries hundreds of thousands of clones, roughly 13% recorded once. Antigens for these TCRs are unknown. The sample consisted of naive CD4+ T cells from blood. The receptors derive from a man aged 18 to 29 with type 1 diabetes.

This clone was found a few times. V gene TRBV13 combines with J gene TRBJ1-6; a weak D match, TRBD1 (5 bases). Germline CDR1 reads PRHDT; CDR2 reads FYEKMQ (reference sequence). CDR3 length: 16 residues. The V end was cut by 3 bases, the J end by 10 bases, with 19 bases between. This CDR3 is CASSLAGAGHGSPLHF. The DNA of the CDR3 is TGTGCCAGCAGCTTGGCCGGCGCAGGACACGGGTCACCCCTCCACTTT.

The rearrangement uses TRBV4-1 and TRBJ2-5; 8 positions agree with TRBD2. This CDR3 has 16 residues. Per the germline V gene, CDR1 is MGHRA and CDR2 is YSYEKL. With 7 bases clipped from V and 10 bases from J, the junction kept 20 bases outside the gene matches. The CDR3 is CASTRAVTTDGGDQYF. For the CDR3, the DNA is TGCGCCAGCACCCGGGCCGTAACGACAGACGGGGGGGACCAGTACTTC.

This clone was counted a single time. This rearrangement joins TRBV6-5 to TRBJ1-1, with TRBD1 matching over 9 bases. Trimming took 4 bases from V and 10 from J; bases not matched to a gene: 7. Germline values: CDR1 MNHEY, CDR2 SVGAGI. The CDR3 is 13 amino acids. The CDR3 DNA follows: TGTGCCAGCAGTTCATACAGGGGGCTCTTAGCTTTCTTT. It specifies CASSSYRGLLAFF.

This clone was observed a few times. One end of the junction does not line up with germline, which may come from a read error. The genes are TRBV4-1 and TRBJ1-1; no definite D call. The CDR3 sequence is 14 residues long. Looked up from germline, CDR1 is MGHRA and CDR2 is YSYEKL. CDR3 coding DNA: TGCGCCATCAGCCAAGATTTGGAGGACACTGAAGCTTTCTTT. Amino acid sequence: CAISQDLEDTEAFF.

A few counts support this clone. The sample has other DNA sequences that encode this CDR3 too. V is TRBV6-5 and J is TRBJ1-2; D remains ambiguous. V was pared by 0 bases and J by 5 bases, with 10 bases between. Germline V gives CDR1 MNHEY, CDR2 SVGAGI. The CDR3 totals 14 residues. This CDR3 reads CASSYSGRGYGYTF. The CDR3 coding sequence is TGTGCCAGCAGTTACTCGGGTCGAGGATATGGCTACACCTTC.